One sample yielded the 24 T cell receptor beta chains listed below, sequenced in a study of cytotoxic CD8 clonotypes in ibrutinib-treated CLL (dated by TCRdb to the early 2020s). Receptor libraries were prepared by the immunoSEQ multiplex PCR assay. What TCRdb holds here is the immuneACCESS table cut down to in-frame rearrangements. Part of the clones is not present; checked against another copy, under half of the missing clones reflect an unresolved V gene, and the others are unexplained. This sample comprises some 310,000 clones, around four fifths of them detected only once. The ten largest make up 6.5% to 8.5% of the sample. The sample here was PBMCs, taken before ibrutinib treatment. These receptors were collected from a human donor with chronic lymphocytic leukemia.

This clone is a singleton in its sample. The chain employs TRBV29-1 and TRBJ1-5; D remains ambiguous. This CDR3 has 12 residues. With 4 bases removed from V and 6 bases from J, the gap between germline ends came to 10 bases. From germline, CDR1 is SQVTM and CDR2 ANQGSEA. CDR3 sequence (DNA): TGCAGCGTTGGCGAGGGCCTTCAGCCCCAGCATTTT. Translating gives CSVGEGLQPQHF.

In this sample, this clone turned up a few times. This sequence joins TRBV6-1 and TRBJ2-1; D unclear. The germline CDR1 and CDR2 sequences are MNHNS and SASEGT. Trimming cost V 1 base and J 6 bases, with 7 bases left between them. There are 13 residues in the CDR3. The CDR3 sequence: CASSEVAANEQFF. The CDR3 DNA is TGTGCCAGCAGTGAAGTTGCTGCCAATGAGCAGTTCTTC.

This clone showed up just a few times. The V and J genes are TRBV15 and TRBJ1-5; 7 bases map to TRBD1. The V gene end was trimmed by 3 bases and the J gene end by 2 bases; junction bases not matched to a gene: 7. Germline V CDR1 and CDR2: LNHNV, YYDKDF (reference sequence). CDR3 length equals 16 residues. CDR3: CATSRGTGARNQPQHF. The CDR3 region has the DNA TGTGCCACCAGCAGGGGTACAGGGGCCCGCAATCAGCCCCAGCATTTT.

The chain couples TRBV28 to TRBJ2-5; tentatively, D is TRBD1 (6 bases). The CDR3 covers 16 residues. V was pared by 1 base and J by 7 bases, with 19 bases between. Germline loops: CDR1 MDHEN, CDR2 SYDVKM. The chain's CDR3 is CASSLSTGGPGGTQYF. The CDR3 nucleotides read TGTGCCAGCAGTTTATCGACAGGTGGGCCGGGTGGGACCCAGTACTTC.

This rearrangement joins TRBV5-1 to TRBJ2-1; TRBD2 matches 8 bases. CDR1 is SGHRS and CDR2 is YFSETQ in the germline V gene. The CDR3 contains 14 residues. The V segment lost 4 bases and the J segment 3 bases; nucleotides outside the gene matches: 3. As DNA, the CDR3 is TGCGCCAGCAGCGTTAGCGGGAACTACAATGAGCAGTTCTTC. Translation: CASSVSGNYNEQFF.

This clone was observed a handful of times. The chain couples TRBV15 to TRBJ2-7; D is unclear. This CDR3 spans 14 amino acids. V was pared by 0 bases and J by 1 base, with 7 bases between. CDR1 is LNHNV and CDR2 is YYDKDF in the germline V gene (reference sequence). This CDR3 reads CATSRDRSSYEQYF. CDR3 nucleotide sequence: TGTGCCACCAGCAGAGATCGGTCTTCCTACGAGCAGTACTTC.

As DNA, the CDR3 is TGTGCCAGCAGTTACGGGACAGAGAACACTGAAGCTTTCTTT. This translates into CASSYGTENTEAFF. The genes are TRBV6-6 and TRBJ1-1, with 7 positions matching TRBD1. The germline V gene has CDR1 MNHNY and CDR2 SVGAGI (reference sequence). V gave up 2 bases and J gave up 1 base; unmatched junction bases: 1. This CDR3 contains 14 residues.

V is TRBV9 and J is TRBJ2-1; TRBD1 might be the D (6 bases). Germline CDR1 SGDLS, CDR2 YYNGEE. CDR3 length: 16 amino acids. V was pared by 3 bases and J by 4 bases, with 17 bases between. CDR3 bases: TGTGCCAGCAGCGGACCAGGGCCCAGGGGATACAATGAGCAGTTCTTC. Translation gives CASSGPGPRGYNEQFF.

Only a few counts were recorded for this clone. One junction end disagrees with the germline gene, perhaps due to a read error. The chain has TRBV6-1 and TRBJ1-2; no firm D call. The germline CDR1 and CDR2 sequences are MNHNS and SASEGT. There are 8 residues in the CDR3. Here the CDR3 reads CATLPWAF. CDR3 DNA sequence: TGTGCCACCCTGCCCTGGGCCTTC.

The genes are TRBV29-1 and TRBJ2-3; tentatively, D is TRBD2 (5 bases). The CDR3 consists of 16 residues. V lost 2 bases and J lost 2, with 17 bases in between. The germline gives CDR1 SQVTM, CDR2 ANQGSEA. Written as DNA, the CDR3 is TGCAGCGTTGAACCGTTGAGGGCACCTAACACAGATACGCAGTATTTT. Protein sequence: CSVEPLRAPNTDTQYF.

The rearrangement links TRBV27 to TRBJ2-1, with TRBD2 identical over 8 bases. The V gene end was trimmed by 5 bases and the J gene end by 3 bases; junction bases not matched to a gene: 21. Per the germline V gene, CDR1 is MNHEY and CDR2 is SMNVEV (reference sequence). The CDR3 is made up of 20 amino acids. CDR3 amino acids: CASSVLPLAGIPSYYNEQFF. The CDR3 DNA reads TGTGCCAGCAGTGTCCTCCCTTTAGCGGGAATTCCCTCTTACTACAATGAGCAGTTCTTC.

V and J are TRBV29-1 and TRBJ1-2; tentatively, D is TRBD1 (5 bases). Germline assignment: CDR1 SQVTM and CDR2 ANQGSEA. This CDR3 region has 13 residues. Trimming stripped 7 bases from V and 4 bases from J, with 16 bases between. The CDR3 loop reads CSAAYRGGYGYTF. The DNA for the CDR3 is TGCAGCGCTGCATATAGGGGAGGCTATGGCTACACCTTC. Full variable domain (remainder filled in from reference TRBV29-1 and TRBJ1-2): SAVISQKPSRDICQRGTSLTIQCQVDSQVTMMFWYRQQPGQSLTLIATANQGSEATYESGFVIDKFPISRPNLTFSTLTVSNMSPEDSSIYLCSAAYRGGYGYTFGSGTRLTVV.

The CDR3 nucleotides read TGTGCCAGCAGCTTTTGGACACGCCTTCACTCGGGCTACACCTTC. Residues: CASSFWTRLHSGYTF. V and J are TRBV7-2 and TRBJ1-2; D possibly corresponds to TRBD1 (5 bases). Germline values: CDR1 SGHTA, CDR2 FQGNSA. The ends were cut back, 3 bases at V and 8 bases at J, with 19 bases in the middle. CDR3 size: 15 residues.

V gene TRBV5-6 combines with J gene TRBJ2-1; 10 positions agree with TRBD1. The V and J ends lost 1 base and 7 bases, in that order; junction bases with no gene match: 5. CDR1 is SGHDT and CDR2 is YYEEEE in the germline V gene. This CDR3 spans 15 amino acids. The CDR3: CASSLLGQGLNEQFF. The CDR3 nucleotides read TGTGCCAGCAGCTTGTTGGGACAGGGGTTAAATGAGCAGTTCTTC. Full variable domain (remainder filled in from reference TRBV5-6 and TRBJ2-1): DAGVTQSPTHLIKTRGQQVTLRCSPKSGHDTVSWYQQALGQGPQFIFQYYEEEERQRGNFPDRFSGHQFPNYSSELNVNALLLGDSALYLCASSLLGQGLNEQFFGPGTRLTVL.

This chain links TRBV7-2 with TRBJ1-2; D is undetermined. CDR3 length: 14 amino acids. Germline CDR1 and CDR2: SGHTA and FQGNSA. Trimming shortened V by 0 bases and J by 4 bases, and 9 bases separated the two germline ends. The CDR3 sequence is CASSLAGRTYGYTF. The CDR3 DNA is TGTGCCAGCAGCTTAGCTGGGCGGACCTATGGCTACACCTTC.

In nucleotides, the CDR3 is TGTGCCAGCAGTTACGGTCTTGGCAGGGGATCCTACGAGCAGTACTTC. This sequence encodes CASSYGLGRGSYEQYF. V is TRBV6-7 and J is TRBJ2-7; D possibly corresponds to TRBD1 (6 bases). TRBV6-7 is sorted into the ORF group, with uncertain function. This CDR3 is 16 amino acids long. Trimming left V 2 bases short and J 1 base short, with 15 bases between.

This rearrangement joins TRBV6-5 to TRBJ2-1; D possibly corresponds to TRBD2 (5 bases). Per the germline V gene, CDR1 is MNHEY and CDR2 is SVGAGI. The CDR3 covers 15 residues. Trimming took 5 bases from V and 5 from J, leaving 16 bases between them. The chain's CDR3 is CASSIPRALDNEQFF. CDR3 sequence (DNA): TGTGCCAGCAGTATACCGCGGGCCCTAGACAATGAGCAGTTCTTC.

This clone showed up just a few times. V and J are TRBV28 and TRBJ2-2; D call uncertain. V was cut by 6 bases and J by 6 bases, with 11 bases left in between. Looked up from germline, CDR1 is MDHEN and CDR2 is SYDVKM. This CDR3 contains 13 residues. The CDR3, as DNA: TGTGCCAGCAGCGGTATTGACGCCGGGGAGCTGTTTTTT. Its protein product is CASSGIDAGELFF.

The chain couples TRBV10-3 to TRBJ2-5; D is unclear. The V gene lost 6 bases and the J gene lost 2 bases, with 4 bases spanning the gap. CDR1 and CDR2 from the germline V gene are ENHRY and SYGVKD. This CDR3 spans 11 amino acids. CDR3: CAIRAQETQYF. DNA for the CDR3: TGTGCCATCAGGGCACAAGAGACCCAGTACTTC.

This clone was counted once. The J gene is TRBJ1-1, the V gene TRBV19, with 7 bases that match TRBD1. Germline CDR1 is LNHDA and CDR2 is SQIVND (reference sequence). The CDR3 consists of 13 residues. V lost 3 bases and J lost 5; bases outside the gene matches: 3. The CDR3 nucleotides read TGTGCCAGTAGTATCTTCAGGGGGACTGAAGCTTTCTTT. This encodes CASSIFRGTEAFF.

V usage is TRBV4-2 and J usage is TRBJ2-3, with 7 bases aligning to TRBD1. CDR1 is LGHNA and CDR2 is YNFKEQ in the germline V gene. V lost 2 bases and J lost 2; bases outside the gene matches: 4. The length of the CDR3 is 15 residues. The CDR3 DNA reads as TGTGCCAGCAGCCAAACGGGACAGTTCACAGATACGCAGTATTTT. Its translation is CASSQTGQFTDTQYF.

V is TRBV9 and J is TRBJ2-3; D is perhaps TRBD2 (5 bases). Germline V gene lookup returns CDR1 SGDLS and CDR2 YYNGEE. V was trimmed by 4 bases and J by 2 bases, leaving 17 bases between them. The CDR3 length is 16 residues. CDR3 DNA: TGTGCCAGCAGCCCGTGGAGGAACAGATTCACAGATACGCAGTATTTT. As protein: CASSPWRNRFTDTQYF.

The gene calls are TRBV7-2 and TRBJ2-1; TRBD2 matches at 14 bases. The V gene end was trimmed by 5 bases and the J gene end by 7 bases; junction bases not matched to a gene: 13. Germline lookup yields CDR1 SGHTA and CDR2 FQGNSA. CDR3 length: 18 residues. In DNA form, the CDR3 reads TGTGCCAGCAGCCTAGGGACTAGCGGGAGACGGGTTGGAAATGAGCAGTTCTTC. Protein: CASSLGTSGRRVGNEQFF.

V is TRBV20-1 and J is TRBJ2-4; the D is unclear. Germline V gives CDR1 DFQATT, CDR2 SNEGSKA (reference sequence). Trimming cost V 3 bases and J 8 bases, with 8 bases left between them. The CDR3 has 11 residues. CDR3 coding DNA: TGCAGTGCTAGCGCTATTGACATTCAGTACTTC. Translation: CSASAIDIQYF.